The sequence of this T cell receptor (beta chain) was determined in a study of cytotoxic CD8 clonotypes in ibrutinib-treated CLL. Study-wide context: Included were about a dozen relapsed/refractory and over 14 treatment-naive patients, of whom 17 were IGHV unmutated. Partial responses totalled about 24 and complete responses 2; after median roughly 70 months, 14 remained remitted and approximately twelve progressed. Study-level points and caveats: Clonality showed a rise at ibrutinib response that reversed toward baseline at progression. There were few public clonotypes, and on treatment they contracted or stayed stable.

Trimming at V came to 0 bases and at J to 5 bases, leaving 10 bases not matched to a gene. Germline V gene data show CDR1 as GTSNPN and CDR2 as SVGIG (reference sequence). This CDR3 is 16 amino acids long. Profiling relied on immunoSEQ multiplex PCR, and the TCRdb table lists in-frame clones only, not all of them. The sample comprises approximately 210,000 clones, around three quarters of which are singletons, and around an eighth rests with the top ten. As for this clone: Its cognate antigen is unknown.

This TCR derives from a human donor with chronic lymphocytic leukemia. Sequencing used PBMCs, obtained after 24 months of ibrutinib treatment. V gene TRBV30 combines with J gene TRBJ2-1, with 7 positions matching TRBD2. The CDR3 protein is CAWSVRWASGNNEQFF. The CDR3 DNA follows: TGTGCCTGGAGTGTACGGTGGGCTAGCGGAAACAATGAGCAGTTCTTC.